This TCR beta chain was observed in a study of cytomegalovirus exposure and HLA in healthy donors. Study overall: As released early, the data held some 85 million unique TCRs from HLA-typed donors. Study-wide points: In a later analysis, V- and J-gene trimming of beta chains associated with a DCLRE1C missense variant, replicated independently. Rare TCR sequences predominated, though certain public TCRs were found in many donors.

With 3 bases removed from V and 5 bases from J, the gap between germline ends came to 9 bases. Looked up from germline, CDR1 is KGHSH and CDR2 is LQKENI. The CDR3 covers 13 residues. In the case of this clone: Its specificity is unknown.

The PCR had 60 Vbeta and 13 Jbeta primers. The method was immunoSEQ multiplex PCR; TCRdb's version includes in-frame clones alone and lacks a portion of them. In the table there are around 110,000 clones, approximately 82% of which are singletons. This chain uses TRBV18 with TRBJ2-3; tentative D call: TRBD2 (6 bases). Sequenced material: PBMCs. This sequence originates from a man aged 30-40 years in good health and CMV-seropositive. The CDR3 protein is CASSPVEGDTQYF. The CDR3, as DNA: TGTGCCAGCTCACCGGTGGAGGGAGATACGCAGTATTTT.